The 10 T cell receptor beta chains given below trace back to one sample, sequenced in a study of response to subunit inactivated influenza vaccine. TCRdb reanalysed the RT-PCR reads using MiXCR and keeps one entry per CDR3 protein. The sample shows under 750,000 distinct CDR3 sequences, 12% of them seen only once. Source: PBMCs from blood, taken on the day of vaccination. These receptors all stem from a man aged 45 to 65 who received an inactivated influenza vaccine.

This clonotype was picked up many times. V gene TRBV6-2 or TRBV6-3 combines with J gene TRBJ2-3; 9 nucleotides align to TRBD2. After removal of 6 bases from V and 5 bases from J, the junction contained 9 bases not matched to a gene. The CDR3 covers 15 residues. Germline CDR1 and CDR2: MNHEY and SVGEGT. The CDR3 DNA is TGTGCCAGCAGGGGCGGGACTAGCTTCGGAGATACGCAGTATTTT. This sequence encodes CASRGGTSFGDTQYF.

This clonotype showed up many times. The chain is built from TRBV4-3 and TRBJ2-1, with unresolved D. This CDR3 comprises 16 residues. V dropped 3 bases and J dropped 4 bases, with 16 bases sitting between them. The germline gives CDR1 LGHNA, CDR2 YSLEER. The CDR3 DNA reads TGCGCCAGCAGCCAGGGCTTCCAAGAAGCTTACAATGAGCAGTTCTTC. Translation: CASSQGFQEAYNEQFF.

Only one count was recorded for this clonotype. The final CDR3 position lacks the conserved phenylalanine or tryptophan, pointing to a likely read error. The gene calls are TRBV5-1 and TRBJ2-7; tentative D call: TRBD1 (6 bases). Looked up from germline, CDR1 is SGHRS and CDR2 is YFSETQ. V gave up 1 base and J gave up 2 bases, with 10 bases separating them. The CDR3 length is 14 residues. CDR3 bases: TGCGCCAGCAGCTTGTCGGCAGGGGCCTACGAGCAGTACCTC. It encodes CASSLSAGAYEQYL.

The table lists this clonotype with many counts. The chain is built from TRBV12-3 or TRBV12-4 and TRBJ2-7; TRBD2 aligns across 12 bases. CDR3 size: 18 residues. V lost 0 bases and J lost 4; bases outside the gene matches: 10. CDR3 residues: CASSLAGTSGHEVYEQYF. CDR3 sequence (DNA): TGTGCCAGCAGTTTAGCCGGGACTAGCGGGCATGAAGTGTACGAGCAGTACTTC.

The CDR3 loop reads CASSYGTSGSGETQYF. As DNA, the CDR3 is TGCGCCAGCAGCTACGGGACTAGCGGGAGTGGGGAGACCCAGTACTTC. V usage is TRBV5-1 and J usage is TRBJ2-5; 14 positions match TRBD2. With V trimmed by 3 bases and J by 5 bases, 6 bases remained unmatched. CDR1 and CDR2 from the germline V gene are SGHRS and YFSETQ. CDR3 length equals 16 residues. The variable domain in full, with the rest retrieved from reference TRBV5-1 and TRBJ2-5, is KAGVTQTPRYLIKTRGQQVTLSCSPISGHRSVSWYQQTPGQGLQFLFEYFSETQRNKGNFPGRFSGRQFSNSRSEMNVSTLELGDSALYLCASSYGTSGSGETQYFGPGTRLLVL.

This clonotype was seen a few times. This chain uses TRBV12-3 or TRBV12-4 with TRBJ2-3, with 9 bases aligning to TRBD1. The CDR3 loop spans 17 amino acids. Trimming took 3 bases from V and 0 from J; bases not matched to a gene: 7. The CDR3 sequence is CASSLFPGTGSTDTQYF. The CDR3 region has the DNA TGTGCCAGCAGTTTGTTTCCCGGGACAGGGAGCACAGATACGCAGTATTTT.

V is TRBV11-2 and J is TRBJ2-1; D is perhaps TRBD1 or TRBD2 (5 bases each). The germline V gene encodes CDR1 SGHAT and CDR2 FQNNGV. Trimming pared 4 bases from V and 5 bases from J, leaving 18 bases between. The CDR3 runs to 16 residues. The CDR3 protein is CASSSYGTGVDNEQFF. In nucleotides, the CDR3 is TGTGCCAGCAGCTCATATGGGACGGGCGTGGACAATGAGCAGTTCTTC.

The V and J genes are TRBV5-6 and TRBJ2-7; either TRBD1 or TRBD2 may supply D (5 bases each). This CDR3 has 14 amino acids. V dropped 4 bases and J dropped 9 bases, with 20 bases sitting between them. Germline V gene sequence: CDR1 SGHDT, CDR2 YYEEEE. CDR3 DNA: TGTGCCAGCAGCCACCGGGACGGCCCGATGGGGCAGTACTTC. The encoded protein is CASSHRDGPMGQYF.

This clonotype was seen repeatedly, ten times or more. The gene calls are TRBV18 and TRBJ1-1, with a possible D match to TRBD1 (5 bases). Germline-derived CDR1 and CDR2 are KGHSH and LQKENI. V was clipped by 2 bases and J by 4 bases, with 5 bases between them. The CDR3 length is 12 residues. CDR3 DNA sequence: TGTGCCAGCTCACCAGGGACCACTGAAGCTTTCTTT. It is translated as CASSPGTTEAFF.

A few counts support this clonotype. V gene TRBV7-6 combines with J gene TRBJ2-3; the D gene is possibly TRBD2 (6 bases). This CDR3 is 16 amino acids long. Germline V lookup: CDR1 SGHVS, CDR2 FNYEAQ. V was shortened by 1 base and J by 2 bases, with 13 bases between the two germline ends. The CDR3 is CASSLGAGLDTDTQYF. The CDR3 DNA sequence: TGTGCCAGCAGCTTAGGGGCGGGACTCGACACAGATACGCAGTATTTT.